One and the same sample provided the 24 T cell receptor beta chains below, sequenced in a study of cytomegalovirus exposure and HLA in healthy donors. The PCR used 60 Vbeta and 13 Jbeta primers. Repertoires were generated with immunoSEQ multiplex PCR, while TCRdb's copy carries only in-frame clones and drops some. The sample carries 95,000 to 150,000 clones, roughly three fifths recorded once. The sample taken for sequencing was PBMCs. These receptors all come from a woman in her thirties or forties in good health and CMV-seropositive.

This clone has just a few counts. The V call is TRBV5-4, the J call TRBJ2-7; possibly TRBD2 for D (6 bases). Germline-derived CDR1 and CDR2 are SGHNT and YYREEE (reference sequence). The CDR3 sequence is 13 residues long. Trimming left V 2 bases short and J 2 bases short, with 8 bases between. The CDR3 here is CASSFGGAYEQYF. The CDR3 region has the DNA TGTGCCAGCAGCTTCGGGGGTGCCTACGAGCAGTACTTC.

CDR3 residues: CASRADSDFSPLHF. The CDR3 DNA reads as TGTGCCAGCAGGGCGGACAGTGATTTTTCACCCCTCCACTTT. V gene TRBV25-1 combines with J gene TRBJ1-6, with D maybe TRBD1 (6 bases). Trimming removed 6 bases from V and 9 bases from J, with 15 bases in between. The CDR3 is made up of 14 amino acids. Looked up from germline, CDR1 is MGHDK and CDR2 is SYGVNS.

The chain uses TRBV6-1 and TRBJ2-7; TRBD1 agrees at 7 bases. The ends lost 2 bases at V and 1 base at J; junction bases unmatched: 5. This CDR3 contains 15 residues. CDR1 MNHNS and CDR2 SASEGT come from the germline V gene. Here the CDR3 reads CASSEYNRGSYEQYF. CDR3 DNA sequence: TGTGCCAGCAGTGAATATAACAGGGGATCCTACGAGCAGTACTTC.

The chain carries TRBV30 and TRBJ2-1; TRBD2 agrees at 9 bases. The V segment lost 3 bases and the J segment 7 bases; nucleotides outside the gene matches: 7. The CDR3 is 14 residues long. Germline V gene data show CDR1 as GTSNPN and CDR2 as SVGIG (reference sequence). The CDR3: CAWRPAGGLNEQFF. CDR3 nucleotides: TGTGCCTGGAGACCCGCGGGGGGGCTTAATGAGCAGTTCTTC.

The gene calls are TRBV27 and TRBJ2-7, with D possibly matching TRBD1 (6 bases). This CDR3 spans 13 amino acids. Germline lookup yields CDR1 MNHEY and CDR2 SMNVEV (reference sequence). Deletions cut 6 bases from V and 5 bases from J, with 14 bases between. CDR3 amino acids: CASSPDRDNEQYF. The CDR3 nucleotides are TGTGCCAGCAGCCCCGATCGGGACAACGAGCAGTACTTC.

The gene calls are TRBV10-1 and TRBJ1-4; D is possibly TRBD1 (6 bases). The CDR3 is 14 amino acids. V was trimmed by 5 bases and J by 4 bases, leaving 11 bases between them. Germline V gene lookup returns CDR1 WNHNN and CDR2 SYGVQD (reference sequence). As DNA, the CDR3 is TGCGCCAGCAGTCCCGGACAGAGTAATGAAAAACTGTTTTTT. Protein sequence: CASSPGQSNEKLFF.

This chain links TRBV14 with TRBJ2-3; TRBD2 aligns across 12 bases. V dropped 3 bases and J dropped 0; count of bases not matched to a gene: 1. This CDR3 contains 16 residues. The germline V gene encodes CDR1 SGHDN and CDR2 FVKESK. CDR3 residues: CASSQGLAGSTDTQYF. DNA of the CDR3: TGTGCCAGCAGCCAGGGACTAGCGGGTAGCACAGATACGCAGTATTTT.

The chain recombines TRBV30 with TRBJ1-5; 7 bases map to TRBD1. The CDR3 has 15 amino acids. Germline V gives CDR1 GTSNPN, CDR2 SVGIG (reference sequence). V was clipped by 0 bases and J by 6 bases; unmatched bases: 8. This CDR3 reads CAWSVGAGGGQPQHF. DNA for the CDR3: TGTGCCTGGAGTGTAGGTGCAGGGGGTGGTCAGCCCCAGCATTTT.

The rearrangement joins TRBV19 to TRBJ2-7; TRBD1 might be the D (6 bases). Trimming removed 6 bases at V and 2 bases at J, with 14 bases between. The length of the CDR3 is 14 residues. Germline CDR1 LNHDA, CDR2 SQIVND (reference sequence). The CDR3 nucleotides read TGTGCCAGTAGCACCACAGGGTCACCCTACGAGCAGTACTTC. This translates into CASSTTGSPYEQYF.

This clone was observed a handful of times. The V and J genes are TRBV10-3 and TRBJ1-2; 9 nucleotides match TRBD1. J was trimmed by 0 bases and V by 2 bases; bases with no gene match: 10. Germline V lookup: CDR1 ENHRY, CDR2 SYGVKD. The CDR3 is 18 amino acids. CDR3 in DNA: TGTGCCATCAGTGAGCCTAACCCGGGACAGGGCACTAACTATGGCTACACCTTC. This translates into CAISEPNPGQGTNYGYTF.

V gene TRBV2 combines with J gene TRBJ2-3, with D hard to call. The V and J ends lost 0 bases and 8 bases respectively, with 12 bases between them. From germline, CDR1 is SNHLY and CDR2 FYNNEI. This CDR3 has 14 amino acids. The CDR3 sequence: CASSEAPGFGTQYF. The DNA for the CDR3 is TGTGCCAGCAGTGAAGCGCCCGGTTTCGGTACGCAGTATTTT.

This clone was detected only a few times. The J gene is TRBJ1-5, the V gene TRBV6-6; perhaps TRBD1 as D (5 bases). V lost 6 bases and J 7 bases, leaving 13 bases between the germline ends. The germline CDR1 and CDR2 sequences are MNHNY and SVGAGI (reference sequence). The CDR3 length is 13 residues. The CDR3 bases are TGTGCCAGCAGCCCGGGGGGGGACCAGCCCCAGCATTTT. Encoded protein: CASSPGGDQPQHF.

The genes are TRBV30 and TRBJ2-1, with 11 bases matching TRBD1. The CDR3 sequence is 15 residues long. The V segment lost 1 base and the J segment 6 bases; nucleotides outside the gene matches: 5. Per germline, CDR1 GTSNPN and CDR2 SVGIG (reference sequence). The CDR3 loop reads CAWSAGQGAFNEQFF. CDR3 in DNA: TGTGCCTGGAGTGCAGGACAGGGGGCTTTCAATGAGCAGTTCTTC. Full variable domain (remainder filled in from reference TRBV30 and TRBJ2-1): SQTIHQWPATLVQPVGSPLSLECTVEGTSNPNLYWYRQAAGRGLQLLFYSVGIGQISSEVPQNLSASRPQDRQFILSSKKLLLSDSGFYLCAWSAGQGAFNEQFFGPGTRLTVL.

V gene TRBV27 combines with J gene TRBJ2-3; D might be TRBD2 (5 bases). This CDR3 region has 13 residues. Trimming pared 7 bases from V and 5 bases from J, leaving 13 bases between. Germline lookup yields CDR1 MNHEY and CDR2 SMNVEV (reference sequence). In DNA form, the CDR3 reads TGTGCCAGCACCGAGGGCCCCGGAGATACGCAGTATTTT. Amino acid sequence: CASTEGPGDTQYF.

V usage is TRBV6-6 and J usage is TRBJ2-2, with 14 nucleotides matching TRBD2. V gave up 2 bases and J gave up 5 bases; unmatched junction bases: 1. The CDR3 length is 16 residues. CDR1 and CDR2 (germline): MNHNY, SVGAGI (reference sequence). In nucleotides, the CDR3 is TGTGCCAGCAGTTACCGGACTAGCGGGAGGACCGGGGAGCTGTTTTTT. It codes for CASSYRTSGRTGELFF.

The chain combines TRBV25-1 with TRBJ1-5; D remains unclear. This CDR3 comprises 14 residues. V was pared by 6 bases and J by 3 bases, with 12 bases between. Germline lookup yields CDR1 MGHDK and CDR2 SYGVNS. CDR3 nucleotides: TGTGCCAGCAGGAGGCGTCTGCTCAATCAGCCCCAGCATTTT. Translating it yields CASRRRLLNQPQHF.

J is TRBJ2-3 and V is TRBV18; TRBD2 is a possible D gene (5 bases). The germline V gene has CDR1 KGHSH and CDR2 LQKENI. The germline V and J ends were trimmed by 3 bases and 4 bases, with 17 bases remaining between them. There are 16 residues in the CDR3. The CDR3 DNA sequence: TGTGCCAGCTCACCTCTCCCCTCCGGGGTCGCAGATACGCAGTATTTT. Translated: CASSPLPSGVADTQYF.

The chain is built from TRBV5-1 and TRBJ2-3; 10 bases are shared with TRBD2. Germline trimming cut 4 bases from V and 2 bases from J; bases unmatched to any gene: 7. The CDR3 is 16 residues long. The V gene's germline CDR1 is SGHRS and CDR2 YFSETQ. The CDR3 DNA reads TGCGCCAGCAGCGCGGGGACTAGCGAACTCACAGATACGCAGTATTTT. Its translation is CASSAGTSELTDTQYF.

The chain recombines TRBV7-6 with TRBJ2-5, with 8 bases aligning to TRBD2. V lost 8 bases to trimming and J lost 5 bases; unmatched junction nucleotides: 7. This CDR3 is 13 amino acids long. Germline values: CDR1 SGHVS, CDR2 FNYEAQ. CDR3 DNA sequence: TGTGCCAGCGGGGGGACTAGGCGCGAGACCCAGTACTTC. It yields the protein CASGGTRRETQYF.

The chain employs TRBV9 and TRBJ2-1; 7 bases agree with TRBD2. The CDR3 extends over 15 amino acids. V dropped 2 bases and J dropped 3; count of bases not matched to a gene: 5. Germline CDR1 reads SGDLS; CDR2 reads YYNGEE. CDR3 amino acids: CASSVLAADYNEQFF. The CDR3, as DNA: TGTGCCAGCAGCGTCCTAGCGGCGGACTACAATGAGCAGTTCTTC.

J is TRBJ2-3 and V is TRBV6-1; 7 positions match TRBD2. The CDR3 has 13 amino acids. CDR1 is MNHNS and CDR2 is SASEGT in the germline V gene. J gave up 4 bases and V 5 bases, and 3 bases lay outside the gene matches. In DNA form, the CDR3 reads TGTGCCAGCAGTCGACTAGCCCCAGATACGCAGTATTTT. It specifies CASSRLAPDTQYF.

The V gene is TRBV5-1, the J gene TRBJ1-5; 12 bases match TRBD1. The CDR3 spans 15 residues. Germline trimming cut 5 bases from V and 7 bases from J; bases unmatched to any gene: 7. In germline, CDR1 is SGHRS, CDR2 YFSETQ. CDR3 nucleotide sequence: TGCGCCAGCAGGGAAGGGACAGGGGGCGACCAGCCCCAGCATTTT. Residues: CASREGTGGDQPQHF.

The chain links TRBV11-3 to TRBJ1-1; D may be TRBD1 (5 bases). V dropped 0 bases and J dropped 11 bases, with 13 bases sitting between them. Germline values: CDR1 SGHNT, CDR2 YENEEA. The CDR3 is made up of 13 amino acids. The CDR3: CASSLEFRDSAFF. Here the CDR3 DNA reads TGTGCCAGCAGCTTAGAGTTCAGGGACTCCGCTTTCTTT.

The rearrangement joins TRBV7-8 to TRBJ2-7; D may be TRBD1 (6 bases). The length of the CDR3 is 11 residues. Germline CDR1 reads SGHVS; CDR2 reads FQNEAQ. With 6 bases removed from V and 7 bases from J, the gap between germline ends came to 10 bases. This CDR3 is CASSIGGEQYF. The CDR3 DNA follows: TGTGCCAGCAGTATAGGGGGTGAGCAGTACTTC.